Included here is one TCR beta chain sequence, with context. The antigen is undetermined. These data originate in a study of cytomegalovirus exposure and HLA in healthy donors. Study-wide results and limits: Later work found most CMV-associated TCR beta chains apparently HLA-restricted. In an earlier analysis, productive rearrangement rates for most beta V segments clustered near 87% or 30%. Reports indicate that TCR beta sequences accurately predicted the HLA-A and HLA-B alleles of most subjects.

Germline V gives CDR1 SGHDT, CDR2 YYEEEE. The CDR3 length is 14 residues. The ends lost 5 bases at V and 9 bases at J; junction bases unmatched: 9. Amplification used 60 Vbeta primers and 13 Jbeta primers. Profiling relied on immunoSEQ multiplex PCR, and the TCRdb table lists in-frame clones only, not all of them. The sample table sets out 200,000 or so clones. The chain joins TRBV5-6 to TRBJ2-1; TRBD2 matches 9 bases. The specimen was PBMCs. This TCR was recovered from a boy younger than 18 in good health and CMV-seronegative. CDR3 residues: CASRRAGGGIEQFF. In nucleotides, the CDR3 is TGTGCCAGCAGGCGAGCGGGGGGTGGGATTGAGCAGTTCTTC.